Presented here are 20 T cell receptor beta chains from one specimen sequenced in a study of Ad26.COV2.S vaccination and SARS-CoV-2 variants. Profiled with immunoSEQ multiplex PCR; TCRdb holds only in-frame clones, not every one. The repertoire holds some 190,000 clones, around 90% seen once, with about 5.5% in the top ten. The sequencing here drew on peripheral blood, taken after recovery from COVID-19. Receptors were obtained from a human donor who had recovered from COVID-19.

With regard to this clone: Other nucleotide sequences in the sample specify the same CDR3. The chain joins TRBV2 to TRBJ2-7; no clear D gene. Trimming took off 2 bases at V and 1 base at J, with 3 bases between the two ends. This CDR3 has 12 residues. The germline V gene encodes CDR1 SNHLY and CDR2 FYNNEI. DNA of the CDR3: TGTGCCAGCAGTGAATCGTCCTACGAGCAGTACTTC. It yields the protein CASSESSYEQYF.

This CDR3 reads CASSLSPSGRSFF. The CDR3 DNA follows: TGTGCCAGCAGCTTGAGTCCTAGCGGGAGGTCGTTCTTC. This chain connects TRBV7-9 to TRBJ2-1, with 11 bases lining up with TRBD2. The V gene end was trimmed by 3 bases and the J gene end by 15 bases; junction bases not matched to a gene: 7. Per germline, CDR1 SEHNR and CDR2 FQNEAQ (reference sequence). This CDR3 spans 13 amino acids.

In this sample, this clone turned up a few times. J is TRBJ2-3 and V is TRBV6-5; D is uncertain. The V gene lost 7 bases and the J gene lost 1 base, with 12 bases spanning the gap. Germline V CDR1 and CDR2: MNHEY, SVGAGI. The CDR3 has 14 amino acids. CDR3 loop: CASIETAGTDTQYF. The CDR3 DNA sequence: TGTGCCAGCATAGAGACCGCGGGCACAGATACGCAGTATTTT.

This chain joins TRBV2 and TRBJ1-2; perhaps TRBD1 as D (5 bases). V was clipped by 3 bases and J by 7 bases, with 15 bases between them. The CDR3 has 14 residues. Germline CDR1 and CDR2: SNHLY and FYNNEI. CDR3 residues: CASSEGVVFFGYTF. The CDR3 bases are TGTGCCAGCAGTGAGGGGGTCGTCTTTTTTGGCTACACCTTC. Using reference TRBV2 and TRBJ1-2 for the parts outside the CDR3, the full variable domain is EPEVTQTPSHQVTQMGQEVILRCVPISNHLYFYWYRQILGQKVEFLVSFYNNEISEKSEIFDDQFSVERPDGSNFTLKIRSTKLEDSAMYFCASSEGVVFFGYTFGSGTRLTVV.

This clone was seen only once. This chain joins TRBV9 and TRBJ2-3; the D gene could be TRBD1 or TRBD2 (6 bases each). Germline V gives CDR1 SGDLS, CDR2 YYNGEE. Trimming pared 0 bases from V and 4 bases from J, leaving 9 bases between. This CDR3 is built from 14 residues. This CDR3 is CASSVGGAADTQYF. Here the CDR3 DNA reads TGTGCCAGCAGCGTAGGGGGGGCGGCAGATACGCAGTATTTT.

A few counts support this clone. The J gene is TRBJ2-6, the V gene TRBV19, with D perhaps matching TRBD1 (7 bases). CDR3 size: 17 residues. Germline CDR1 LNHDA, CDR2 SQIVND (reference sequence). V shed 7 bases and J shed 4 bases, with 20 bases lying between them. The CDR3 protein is CASTLDRDSGGANVLTF. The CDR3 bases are TGTGCCAGTACCTTAGACAGGGACTCGGGCGGGGCCAACGTCCTGACTTTC.

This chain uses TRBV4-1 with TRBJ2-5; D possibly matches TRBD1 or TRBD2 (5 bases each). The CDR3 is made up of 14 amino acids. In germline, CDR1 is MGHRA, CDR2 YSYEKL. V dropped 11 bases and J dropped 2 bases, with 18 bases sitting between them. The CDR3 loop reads CARGSQTGQETQYF. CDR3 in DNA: TGCGCCCGGGGCTCCCAGACGGGGCAAGAGACCCAGTACTTC.

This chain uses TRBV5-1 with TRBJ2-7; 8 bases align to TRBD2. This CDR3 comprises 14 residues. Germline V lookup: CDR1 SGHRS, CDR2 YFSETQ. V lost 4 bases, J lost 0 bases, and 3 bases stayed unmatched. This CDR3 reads CASSRTSFSYEQYF. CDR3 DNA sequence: TGCGCCAGCAGCCGGACTAGCTTCTCCTACGAGCAGTACTTC.

The CDR3 loop reads CASSLPSSGNTIYF. Written as DNA, the CDR3 is TGCGCCAGCAGCTTGCCAAGCTCTGGAAACACCATATATTTT. The chain couples TRBV5-1 to TRBJ1-3; D not certain. V lost 1 base and J 0 bases, leaving 5 bases between the germline ends. Per germline, CDR1 SGHRS and CDR2 YFSETQ. This CDR3 has 14 residues.

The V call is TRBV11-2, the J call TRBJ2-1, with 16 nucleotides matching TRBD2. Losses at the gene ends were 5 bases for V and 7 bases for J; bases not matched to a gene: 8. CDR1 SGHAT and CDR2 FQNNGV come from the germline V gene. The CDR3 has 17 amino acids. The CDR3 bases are TGTGCCAGCAGCACCGGGACTAGCGGGAGGGCCAGGAATGAGCAGTTCTTC. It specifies CASSTGTSGRARNEQFF.

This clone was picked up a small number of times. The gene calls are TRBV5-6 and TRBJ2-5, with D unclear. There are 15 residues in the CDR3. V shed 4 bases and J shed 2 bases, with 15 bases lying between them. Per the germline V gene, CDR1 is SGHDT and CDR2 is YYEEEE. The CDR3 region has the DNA TGTGCCAGCAGCCAACTGCGGACGGATCAAGAGACCCAGTACTTC. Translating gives CASSQLRTDQETQYF.

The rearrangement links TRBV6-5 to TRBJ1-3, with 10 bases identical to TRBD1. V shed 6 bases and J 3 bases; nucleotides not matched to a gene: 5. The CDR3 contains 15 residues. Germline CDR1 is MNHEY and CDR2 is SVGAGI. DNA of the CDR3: TGTGCCAGCAGAAGACAGGGGGCAGGTGGAAACACCATATATTTT. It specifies CASRRQGAGGNTIYF.

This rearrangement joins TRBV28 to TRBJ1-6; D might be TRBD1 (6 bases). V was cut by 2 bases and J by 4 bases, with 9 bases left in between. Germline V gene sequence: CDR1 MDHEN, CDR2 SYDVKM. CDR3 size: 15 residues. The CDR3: CASSLTGSYNSPLHF. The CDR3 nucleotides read TGTGCCAGCAGTTTAACAGGGTCGTATAATTCACCCCTCCACTTT.

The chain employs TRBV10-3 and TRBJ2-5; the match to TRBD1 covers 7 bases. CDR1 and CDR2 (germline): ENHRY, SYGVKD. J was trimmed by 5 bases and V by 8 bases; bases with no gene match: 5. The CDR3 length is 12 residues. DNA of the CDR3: TGTGCCATCGGGGACAGTGCGGAGACCCAGTACTTC. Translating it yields CAIGDSAETQYF.

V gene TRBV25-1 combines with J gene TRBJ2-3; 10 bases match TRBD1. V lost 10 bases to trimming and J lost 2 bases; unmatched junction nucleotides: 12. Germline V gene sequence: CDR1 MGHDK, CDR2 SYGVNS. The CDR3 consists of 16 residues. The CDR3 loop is CATPPGQGETTDTQYF. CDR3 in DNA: TGTGCCACCCCCCCCGGACAGGGGGAAACCACAGATACGCAGTATTTT. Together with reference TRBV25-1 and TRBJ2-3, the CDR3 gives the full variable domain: EADIYQTPRYLVIGTGKKITLECSQTMGHDKMYWYQQDPGMELHLIHYSYGVNSTEKGDLSSESTVSRIRTEHFPLTLESARPSHTSQYLCATPPGQGETTDTQYFGPGTRLTVL.

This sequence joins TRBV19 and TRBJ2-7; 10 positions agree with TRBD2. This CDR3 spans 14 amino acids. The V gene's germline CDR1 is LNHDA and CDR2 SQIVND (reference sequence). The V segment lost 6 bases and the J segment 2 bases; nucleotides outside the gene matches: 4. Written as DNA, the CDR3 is TGTGCCAGTAGCCCGGGACTAGCGCCCTACGAGCAGTACTTC. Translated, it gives CASSPGLAPYEQYF.

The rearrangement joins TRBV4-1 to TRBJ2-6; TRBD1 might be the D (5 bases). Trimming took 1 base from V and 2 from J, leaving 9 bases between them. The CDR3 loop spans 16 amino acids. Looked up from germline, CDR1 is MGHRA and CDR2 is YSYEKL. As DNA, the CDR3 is TGCGCCAGCAGCCAAGGACAGAGCGCTGGGGCCAACGTCCTGACTTTC. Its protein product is CASSQGQSAGANVLTF.

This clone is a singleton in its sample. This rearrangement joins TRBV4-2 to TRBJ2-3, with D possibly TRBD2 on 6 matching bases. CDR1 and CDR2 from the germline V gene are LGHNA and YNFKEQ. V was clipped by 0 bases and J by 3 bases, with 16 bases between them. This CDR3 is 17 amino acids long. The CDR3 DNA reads TGTGCCAGCAGCCAAGATCCAGCGGGCCCGAGGACAGATACGCAGTATTTT. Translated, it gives CASSQDPAGPRTDTQYF.

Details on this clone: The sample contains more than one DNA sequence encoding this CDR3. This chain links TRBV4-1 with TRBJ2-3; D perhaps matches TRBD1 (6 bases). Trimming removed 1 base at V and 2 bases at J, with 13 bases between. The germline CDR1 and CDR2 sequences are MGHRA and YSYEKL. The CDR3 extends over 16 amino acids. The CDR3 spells CASSQVPGADTDTQYF. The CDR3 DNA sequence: TGCGCCAGCAGCCAAGTCCCAGGGGCCGACACAGATACGCAGTATTTT.

This chain's CDR3 is CASSIHKGLMLYGYTF. CDR3 bases: TGTGCCAGTAGTATACACAAGGGACTGATGCTCTATGGCTACACCTTC. The chain uses TRBV19 and TRBJ1-2, with a weak D call TRBD1 (5 bases). V lost 2 bases, J lost 4 bases, and 17 bases lay in between. Germline CDR1 LNHDA, CDR2 SQIVND (reference sequence). This CDR3 comprises 16 residues.